This is a list of T cell receptor beta chains from one sample in a study of cytomegalovirus exposure and HLA in healthy donors. The method was immunoSEQ multiplex PCR; TCRdb's version includes in-frame clones alone and lacks a portion of them. The sample records 130,000 or so clones, 85% to 90% being singletons. Sequencing was carried out using PBMCs. The receptors come from a woman in her late teens or twenties in good health and CMV-seropositive. CDR3s include the opening cysteine and the closing phenylalanine or tryptophan.

V	J	CDR3
TRBV7-2	TRBJ1-2	CASSLSGAHGYTF
TRBV6-5	TRBJ1-2	CASFQGLVGYTF
TRBV7-8	TRBJ2-7	CASSSTGPEQYF
TRBV18	TRBJ2-2	CASSPPGTVLGRNGELFF
TRBV19	TRBJ1-6	CASSIDPPNSPLHF
TRBV2	TRBJ2-1	CASSETGYNEQFF
TRBV5-5	TRBJ1-2	CASSSRAGNYGYTF
TRBV28	TRBJ1-2	CASSLIPLGSYGYTF
TRBV28	TRBJ1-5	CASCSGYQPQHF
TRBV28	TRBJ2-7	CASGQRQGYEQYF
TRBV5-1	TRBJ2-6	CASSLSGRENPANVLTF
TRBV9	TRBJ2-3	CASSVGGLTDTQYF
TRBV29-1	TRBJ2-5	CSVVPGGQETQYF
TRBV19	TRBJ1-2	CASSTRTGGAYGYTF
TRBV28	TRBJ1-1	CASSTRGGVNTEAFF
TRBV7-8	TRBJ1-5	CASSYTGGINQPQHF